These T cell receptor beta chains were read from a single sample in a study of blood T cell repertoires in COVID-19. Data came from immunoSEQ multiplex PCR; TCRdb stores just in-frame clones and leaves some out. The profile covers roughly 460,000 clones, with roughly 90% appearing a single time and 0.8% to 0.9% taken by the ten largest. Sequencing was carried out using peripheral blood. The receptors derive from a man aged 18 to 35 with COVID-19, enrolled during active disease. The CDR3 runs from the conserved cysteine through the conserved F or W. D genes are given only for firm matches. Rows may omit the clone size; those that give it use once, few, many or a size class.

once	TRBJ2-5	TRBD2	16	TRBV3-1/TRBV3-2	TGTGCCAGCAGCCTTAGCGGGGGGTTGTACCAAGAGACCCAGTACTTC	CASSLSGGLYQETQYF
.	TRBJ1-4	.	16	TRBV9	TGTGCCAGCAGCGCGGGACTACGGGAGGCTAATGAAAAACTGTTTTTT	CASSAGLREANEKLFF
.	TRBJ1-1	TRBD1	15	TRBV6-5	TGTGCCAGCAGTCCTTGGGACAGTCCCCACACTGAAGCTTTCTTT	CASSPWDSPHTEAFF
.	TRBJ2-1	TRBD2	16	TRBV7-6	TGTGCCAGCAGCTTAGAGGGGAGGGGCTCCTACAATGAGCAGTTCTTC	CASSLEGRGSYNEQFF
.	TRBJ2-1	.	13	TRBV23-1	TGCGCCAGCAGTCGGGGAAGGGGCTGTGAGCAGTTCTTC	CASSRGRGCEQFF
once	TRBJ2-2	.	16	TRBV11-2	TGTGCCAGCAGCTACGGACAGGGAGGGGACACCGGGGAGCTGTTTTTT	CASSYGQGGDTGELFF
.	TRBJ1-4	TRBD1	14	TRBV3-1/TRBV3-2	TGTGCCAGCAGCCCGGACAGGGTGAGAGAAAAACTGTTTTTT	CASSPDRVREKLFF
.	TRBJ2-1	TRBD2	14	TRBV5-1	TGCGCCAGCAGCGGTACAGCGGGAGGTGATGAGCAGTTCTTC	CASSGTAGGDEQFF
.	TRBJ1-2	.	15	TRBV29-1	TGCAGCGTTGAAAAGTCGAGGACGGGAATCTATGGCTACACCTTC	CSVEKSRTGIYGYTF
.	TRBJ1-2	TRBD1	15	TRBV6-5	TGTGCCAGCAGCTTAACGGGACAGGGGTTCGATGGCTACACCTTC	CASSLTGQGFDGYTF
.	TRBJ1-1	.	19	TRBV28	TGTGCCAGCAGCTATTTTCCCCGGGGGGGTGGATACTTGAACACTGAAGCTTTCTTT	CASSYFPRGGGYLNTEAFF
.	TRBJ1-5	.	13	TRBV19	TGTGCCAGTAGTTGGACAGCCAATCAGCCCCAGCATTTT	CASSWTANQPQHF
.	TRBJ1-3	.	15	TRBV11-2	TGTGCCAGCAGCTTAGACGGACTGACTGGAAACACCATATATTTT	CASSLDGLTGNTIYF
.	TRBJ1-2	TRBD1	14	TRBV7-9	TGTGCCAGCAGCCCTCTGGGACAGCTCTATGGCTACACCTTC	CASSPLGQLYGYTF
.	TRBJ2-2	TRBD2	18	TRBV14	TGTGCCAGCAGCCAAGAACCGCCACTAGCGGGGGTGACCGGGGAGCTGTTTTTT	CASSQEPPLAGVTGELFF
.	TRBJ1-4	.	15	TRBV6-2/TRBV6-3	TGTGCCAGCAGTTATGTTTGGGCAGGAGGTGAAAAACTGTTTTTT	CASSYVWAGGEKLFF
once	TRBJ1-2	.	12	TRBV10-1	TGCGCCAGCCTTCCCTCGGGGGATGGCTACACCTTC	CASLPSGDGYTF